This TCR beta chain was documented in a study of cytomegalovirus exposure and HLA in healthy donors. The overall study: The early release's HLA-typed donors yielded 78 million or so unique TCRs.

Study-wide points: Rare TCR sequences dominated, though some public TCRs recurred in many donors.

Researchers ran the PCR with 60 Vbeta and 13 Jbeta primers. Assay: immunoSEQ multiplex PCR; the TCRdb copy retains only in-frame clones and omits some. The table has nearly 110,000 clones, over 75% seen once. In the case of this clone: Its specificity is unknown.

The sequenced sample was PBMCs. The TCR sequence derives from a man in his thirties or forties in good health and CMV-seronegative.

CDR3 in DNA: TGTGCCAGCAGGAAAACAGGGTACTCTGGCTACACCTTC. It codes for CASRKTGYSGYTF. V and J are TRBV7-2 and TRBJ1-2, with a tentative D call TRBD1 (6 bases). The V gene's germline CDR1 is SGHTA and CDR2 FQGNSA. The CDR3 consists of 13 residues. V lost 6 bases, J lost 7 bases, and 15 bases lay in between.